This T cell receptor beta chain was sequenced during a study of blood T cell repertoires in COVID-19 (dated by TCRdb to between 2020 and 2021). A note on the overall study: Samples from collaborators originated in the United States, Italy and Spain and spanned both the acute and convalescent phases of COVID-19. The prospective study material was composed of cDNA or gDNA derived from T cells, B-cell-depleted T cells, or PBMCs. The dataset comprised deeply sampled blood TCRbeta repertoires from subjects exposed to, actively infected with, or recovered from COVID-19. The repertoires were made available in a free public database intended to serve as a resource for research on the immune response to SARS-CoV-2. The samples were drawn from the first 160 participants of the ongoing ImmuneRACE study and from 950 to 1,500 subjects provided by 6 global collaborators. Nearly every sample came with metadata listing a de-identified subject ID, COVID-19 status, age in years and sex. Where HLA class I and class II types were available, the types were taken from metadata supplied by the sample provider, not from assay-based typing. General conclusions and limits of the study: Clinical and demographic metadata were provided uncurated, with the amount varying by source and participant.

As concerns this clone: Which antigen it targets is not known. Nothing much larger sits one base from this clone, and base qualities are not available.

TCRbeta CDR3 regions were amplified from genomic DNA using the immunoSEQ Assay, a bias-controlled multiplex PCR. Concerning the study's data processing: The number of nucleated cells in each sample was estimated by amplification of reference gene primers within the assay. Sequence reads were collapsed and filtered to measure the absolute abundance of every unique TCRbeta CDR3 rearrangement. For each sample, productive Simpson clonality was calculated as the square root of Simpson's diversity index across productive rearrangements. Held by TCRdb, this immuneACCESS table contains in-frame sequences only and omits some clones. Under half of the omission traces to an unresolved V gene where checked; the cause of the rest is unknown. That table gives V, J and clone size, and the DNA gave D and trimming. Across this sample there are some 150,000 clones, with less than 80% seen only once. Of the sample, around 4.8% falls within the top ten clones.

Collaborating institutions collected whole blood in K2EDTA tubes following their own protocols. For TCRbeta analysis, collaborators shipped samples in one of three forms: frozen whole blood, isolated PBMCs, or DNA extracted from either of those sample types. Taken from cysteine to phenylalanine, the CDR3 has 16 residues. Only CDR3 DNA remains: 48 bases, in frame from the first base. Sequences MNHEY (CDR1) and SMNVEV (CDR2) are obtained from the germline V gene (reference sequence). Between the V and J ends, shortened by 1 base and 2 bases respectively, the junction contains 11 bases. The specimen sequenced was peripheral blood. The TCR was taken from an elderly woman with active or convalescent COVID-19. This receptor chain uses TRBV27 and TRBJ2-2, with the identity of the D gene unclear. Read as DNA, the sequence is TGTGCCAGCAGTTTATACCAGGTGCCAAACACCGGGGAGCTGTTTTTT. The translation is CASSLYQVPNTGELFF.